This entry lists 6 T cell receptor beta chains sequenced from one sample in a study of T-cell memory formation after mild COVID-19. One entry per CDR3 protein, called by TCRdb with MiXCR from the 5' RACE reads. The sample lists just over 60,000 distinct CDR3 sequences; less than 9.5% were seen once. Material for sequencing was PBMCs or a T cell subset sorted from them (not recorded which). The receptors here all came from a man aged 18 to 29 who had mild COVID-19 (a few samples of this study predate the infection). Cell type and time point are not known.

The chain joins TRBV10-2 to TRBJ2-7; 10 nucleotides match TRBD1. The CDR3 is 16 residues long. V dropped 7 bases and J dropped 4; count of bases not matched to a gene: 13. Germline V gene lookup returns CDR1 WSHSY and CDR2 SAAADI. CDR3 amino acids: CASTNLGTGAFYEQYF. The CDR3 DNA follows: TGCGCCAGCACTAACCTCGGGACAGGGGCGTTTTACGAGCAGTACTTC.

This clonotype has only one observation. V and J are TRBV7-6 and TRBJ2-2; 8 bases agree with TRBD2. CDR3 size: 15 residues. V was clipped by 8 bases and J by 4 bases; unmatched bases: 9. Germline V gives CDR1 SGHVS, CDR2 FNYEAQ. The CDR3 nucleotides read TGTGCCAGCCGCATTAACGGGGGGGGCACCGGGGAGCTGTTTTTT. Its translation is CASRINGGGTGELFF.

At least ten counts were recorded for this clonotype. This chain joins TRBV5-1 and TRBJ2-4, with 7 bases matching TRBD1. The CDR3 is 14 residues long. Trimming removed 4 bases from V and 1 base from J; junction bases left unmatched: 2. Germline values: CDR1 SGHRS, CDR2 YFSETQ. The CDR3 here is CASSQGDAKNIQYF. The CDR3 bases are TGCGCCAGCAGCCAGGGGGATGCCAAAAACATTCAGTACTTC.

The chain couples TRBV20-1 to TRBJ1-4; no firm D call. This CDR3 has 14 amino acids. Trimming cost V 3 bases and J 2 bases, with 10 bases left between them. Germline loops: CDR1 DFQATT, CDR2 SNEGSKA (reference sequence). CDR3 residues: CSASEARTNEKLFF. The CDR3 DNA reads TGCAGTGCTAGTGAGGCACGGACTAATGAAAAACTGTTTTTT.

This clonotype was counted between two and nine times. CDR3 sequence (DNA): TGTGCCACCAGCAGAGATTTGGGCAGGGTTCGCAATCAGCCCCAGCATTTT. Translated, it gives CATSRDLGRVRNQPQHF. The gene calls are TRBV15 and TRBJ1-5; the D gene is possibly TRBD1 (5 bases). With 0 bases removed from V and 2 bases from J, the gap between germline ends came to 14 bases. Germline lookup yields CDR1 LNHNV and CDR2 YYDKDF (reference sequence). This CDR3 is 17 amino acids long.

This clonotype was observed at least ten times. This chain uses TRBV7-3 with TRBJ2-1, with a weak D call TRBD1 (6 bases). This CDR3 region has 15 residues. The V end lost 0 bases, the J end lost 2 bases, and 8 bases lay between the germline ends. From germline, CDR1 is SGHTA and CDR2 FQGTGA. DNA for the CDR3: TGTGCCAGCAGCTTAACACAGGGTACCTACAATGAGCAGTTCTTC. Its protein is CASSLTQGTYNEQFF.